This T cell receptor (beta chain) was found in a study of blood T cell repertoires in COVID-19 (dated by TCRdb to about 2020). At the level of the whole study: The collaborator samples originated in the United States, Italy and Spain and spanned the acute and convalescent phases of COVID-19. Sample metadata almost always included a de-identified subject ID, COVID-19 status, age in years and sex. The repertoires were released in a freely available public database meant as a resource for research on the immune response to SARS-CoV-2. Where HLA class I and class II types were available, the types were taken from metadata supplied by the sample provider, not from assay-based typing. Deeply sampled blood TCRbeta repertoires from subjects exposed to, actively infected with, or recovered from COVID-19 were included in the dataset. The material from the prospective study consisted of cDNA or gDNA derived from T cells, B-cell-depleted T cells, or PBMCs. Samples were obtained from the ongoing ImmuneRACE study (first 160 participants) and from 950 to 1,500 subjects provided by 6 global collaborators. The paper's findings and limits, for the study overall: The quantity of clinical and demographic metadata differed by source and by participant and was supplied without curation.

Each collaborating institution followed its own protocols to collect whole blood in K2EDTA tubes. For TCRbeta analysis, collaborator samples were shipped as frozen whole blood, as isolated PBMCs, or as DNA extracted from either sample type. Trimming costs V 3 bases and J 7 bases, and their ends lie 16 bases apart. The CDR3, from cysteine to phenylalanine, totals 14 residues. The sequence is cut down to CDR3 DNA, 42 bases in frame from base 1. The germline V gene provides CDR1 SGDLS and CDR2 YYNGEE. Points on this clone: No cognate antigen has been identified for it. The input lacks base qualities; no much larger clone sits a single base away.

TCRbeta CDR3 regions were amplified from genomic DNA using the immunoSEQ Assay, a bias-controlled multiplex PCR. As for how the authors treated the data: The number of nucleated cells in each sample was estimated from the amplification of reference gene primers within the assay. Sequence reads were collapsed and filtered to measure the absolute abundance of every unique TCRbeta CDR3 rearrangement. For each sample, productive Simpson clonality was calculated by taking the square root of Simpson's diversity index across productive rearrangements. The table was pulled from immuneACCESS by TCRdb, which kept in-frame rearrangements only. Such tables lose some clones; where checked, under half of the loss comes from unresolved V genes, and the rest has no known cause. V and J calls and clone size come straight from that table; D and trimming were deduced from the DNA. For this sample there are under 80,000 clones; about nine tenths appear just once. The ten top clones hold approximately 6.2% of the sample.

The chain links TRBV9 with TRBJ1-2; too little of a D gene remains to name it. The sequenced sample consisted of peripheral blood. The sequence derives from a human donor in a cohort sampled during active COVID-19. CDR3 region: CASSEWEGGAGYTF. Read as DNA, the sequence is TGTGCCAGCAGCGAGTGGGAGGGTGGAGCTGGCTACACCTTC.